A single sample gave rise to the 20 T cell receptor beta chains below, sequenced in a study of high-grade serous ovarian cancer treatment subgroups. Tumor samples were taken before definitive surgery or chemotherapy. The method was immunoSEQ multiplex PCR; TCRdb's version includes in-frame clones alone and lacks a portion of them. The data hold more than 15,000 clones, with roughly four fifths observed a single time. Sequencing was performed on tumor tissue. Receptors were obtained from a human donor with high-grade serous ovarian cancer.

This clone was seen a handful of times. The rearrangement links TRBV15 to TRBJ1-5; 8 positions match TRBD1. The CDR3 totals 19 residues. The trim removed 0 bases at V and 0 bases at J, leaving 10 bases unmatched. Per the germline V gene, CDR1 is LNHNV and CDR2 is YYDKDF (reference sequence). The CDR3 reads CATSRDYGTGTYSNQPQHF. The CDR3, as DNA: TGTGCCACCAGCAGAGATTACGGGACAGGCACTTATAGCAATCAGCCCCAGCATTTT. Full variable domain (missing parts from reference TRBV15 and TRBJ1-5): DAMVIQNPRYQVTQFGKPVTLSCSQTLNHNVMYWYQQKSSQAPKLLFHYYDKDFNNEADTPDNFQSRRPNTSFCFLDIRSPGLGDTAMYLCATSRDYGTGTYSNQPQHFGDGTRLSIL.

V is TRBV6-1 and J is TRBJ2-1; D may be TRBD2 (6 bases). Trimming shortened V by 3 bases and J by 5 bases, and 14 bases separated the two germline ends. CDR3 length: 15 residues. CDR1 and CDR2 (germline): MNHNS, SASEGT. The CDR3 DNA reads TGTGCCAGCAGTGAGATGGCGGGGCTCCACAATGAGCAGTTCTTC. This gives the protein CASSEMAGLHNEQFF.

V is TRBV9 and J is TRBJ2-3; TRBD2 agrees at 8 bases. The germline gives CDR1 SGDLS, CDR2 YYNGEE. The ends lost 4 bases at V and 2 bases at J; junction bases unmatched: 9. The CDR3 spans 16 residues. CDR3 in DNA: TGTGCCAGCAGCCCGGGGGGGGGAGGGTTCACAGATACGCAGTATTTT. Protein sequence: CASSPGGGGFTDTQYF.

This clone is medium-sized (0.01 to 0.1%) within its sample. This chain connects TRBV29-1 to TRBJ1-1; unclear D gene. The CDR3 consists of 12 residues. Trimming cost V 5 bases and J 2 bases, with 9 bases left between them. Germline-derived CDR1 and CDR2 are SQVTM and ANQGSEA. CDR3 coding DNA: TGCAGCGTTACAATAGTCAACACTGAAGCTTTCTTT. Its translation is CSVTIVNTEAFF.

This clone was observed once. This rearrangement joins TRBV6-5 to TRBJ1-1; no firm D call. The V end lost 2 bases, the J end lost 2 bases, and 6 bases lay between the germline ends. Germline assignment: CDR1 MNHEY and CDR2 SVGAGI. The CDR3 runs to 13 residues. The CDR3 protein is CASSYNLNTEAFF. The CDR3 region has the DNA TGTGCCAGCAGTTACAATTTAAACACTGAAGCTTTCTTT.

The chain recombines TRBV7-2 with TRBJ2-1; TRBD2 matches at 10 bases. The V gene end was trimmed by 6 bases and the J gene end by 5 bases; junction bases not matched to a gene: 7. Germline V gives CDR1 SGHTA, CDR2 FQGNSA. The CDR3 contains 15 residues. The CDR3 region has the DNA TGTGCCAGCAGTTCGACTAGCGGGCCTCACAATGAGCAGTTCTTC. Its translation: CASSSTSGPHNEQFF.

The genes are TRBV6-5 and TRBJ2-1; maybe TRBD1 (5 bases). CDR1 is MNHEY, CDR2 SVGAGI, per germline. The CDR3 covers 13 residues. Trimming took off 6 bases at V and 6 bases at J, with 12 bases between the two ends. The CDR3 loop reads CASRGRPGNEQFF. The CDR3 DNA sequence: TGTGCCAGCAGGGGGCGCCCGGGCAATGAGCAGTTCTTC.

The rearrangement uses TRBV30 and TRBJ2-3, with no clear D. Germline assignment: CDR1 GTSNPN and CDR2 SVGIG (reference sequence). The CDR3 runs 15 residues. Trimming removed 5 bases at V and 2 bases at J, with 17 bases between. CDR3 nucleotide sequence: TGTGCCTGGTCCTATCCTCTGAGTCCCACAGATACGCAGTATTTT. This translates into CAWSYPLSPTDTQYF.

The CDR3 bases are TGTGCCAGCAGGGCTAGCGGGAAAGAGACCCAGTACTTC. Protein: CASRASGKETQYF. The chain uses TRBV5-4 and TRBJ2-5, with 9 bases lining up with TRBD2. In germline, CDR1 is SGHNT, CDR2 YYREEE (reference sequence). Unmatched junction bases numbered 2, after V lost 5 bases and J lost 3 bases. The CDR3 runs to 13 residues.

This clone turned up a few times. This sequence joins TRBV4-3 and TRBJ2-1; 8 positions match TRBD2. Unmatched junction bases numbered 8, after V lost 5 bases and J lost 5 bases. CDR1 and CDR2 from the germline V gene are LGHNA and YSLEER. CDR3 size: 15 residues. CDR3 sequence (DNA): TGCGCCAGCAGCGGACGGGAGGGCCTAGACAATGAGCAGTTCTTC. Translating gives CASSGREGLDNEQFF.

This CDR3 reads CAISYPAGDEQYF. In DNA, the CDR3 is TGTGCCATCAGTTATCCAGCGGGAGACGAGCAGTACTTC. The gene calls are TRBV10-3 and TRBJ2-7; 8 nucleotides align to TRBD2. V dropped 5 bases and J dropped 5; count of bases not matched to a gene: 5. This CDR3 has 13 residues. CDR1 is ENHRY and CDR2 is SYGVKD in the germline V gene.

This chain joins TRBV7-8 and TRBJ2-7, with 9 bases lining up with TRBD2. The trim removed 8 bases at V and 6 bases at J, leaving 8 bases unmatched. CDR1 is SGHVS and CDR2 is FQNEAQ in the germline V gene. The CDR3 runs 13 residues. The CDR3 nucleotides are TGTGCCAGCGGTAGCGGGAGCCTCGGCGAGCAGTACTTC. Translation: CASGSGSLGEQYF. The full variable domain, rest sourced from reference TRBV7-8 and TRBJ2-7, is GAGVSQSPRYKVAKRGQDVALRCDPISGHVSLFWYQQALGQGPEFLTYFQNEAQLDKSGLPSDRFFAERPEGSVSTLKIQRTQQEDSAVYLCASGSGSLGEQYFGPGTRLTVT.

This rearrangement joins TRBV18 to TRBJ2-5; unclear D gene. CDR1 and CDR2 from the germline V gene are KGHSH and LQKENI. V lost 2 bases, J lost 5 bases, and 9 bases lay in between. This CDR3 has 13 amino acids. The DNA for the CDR3 is TGTGCCAGCTCACCAGACCTGTCCGAGACCCAGTACTTC. Its protein product is CASSPDLSETQYF. Looking up the rest from reference TRBV18 and TRBJ2-5 gives the full variable domain: NAGVMQNPRHLVRRRGQEARLRCSPMKGHSHVYWYRQLPEEGLKFMVYLQKENIIDESGMPKERFSAEFPKEGPSILRIQQVVRGDSAAYFCASSPDLSETQYFGPGTRLLVL.

The genes are TRBV6-5 and TRBJ2-7, with D possibly being TRBD1 (6 bases). This CDR3 comprises 14 residues. Trimming pared 4 bases from V and 7 bases from J, leaving 17 bases between. Germline loops: CDR1 MNHEY, CDR2 SVGAGI. CDR3 region: CASSSTGFSSEQYF. CDR3 DNA: TGTGCCAGCAGTTCGACAGGTTTTAGCTCTGAGCAGTACTTC.

The CDR3 DNA follows: TGTGCCAGCTCACCATCCTACAATGAGCAGTTCTTC. It yields the protein CASSPSYNEQFF. The chain carries TRBV18 and TRBJ2-1; D gene uncertain. CDR3 length equals 12 residues. V was pared by 2 bases and J by 1 base, with 0 bases between. Per germline, CDR1 KGHSH and CDR2 LQKENI.

The rearrangement joins TRBV28 to TRBJ1-5, with 8 nucleotides matching TRBD1. Germline assignment: CDR1 MDHEN and CDR2 SYDVKM. The J segment lost 6 bases and the V segment lost 6 bases, leaving 13 bases of the junction unmatched. The CDR3 spans 16 residues. CDR3 amino acids: CASSPKRTGLGQPQHF. The CDR3 nucleotides read TGTGCCAGCAGCCCTAAAAGGACAGGGCTGGGTCAGCCCCAGCATTTT.

The genes are TRBV18 and TRBJ2-7, with D uncertain. The CDR3 runs to 15 residues. Germline V gene sequence: CDR1 KGHSH, CDR2 LQKENI. Trimming cost V 6 bases and J 3 bases, with 18 bases left between them. CDR3 protein: CASSLVGETNYEQYF. The CDR3 DNA reads TGTGCCAGCTCCCTCGTCGGTGAGACAAACTACGAGCAGTACTTC.

Concerning this clone itself: Other nucleotide sequences from this sample produce the same CDR3. The chain employs TRBV9 and TRBJ2-7, with unresolved D. Germline V gene sequence: CDR1 SGDLS, CDR2 YYNGEE. V was pared by 3 bases and J by 5 bases, with 12 bases between. The CDR3 sequence is 13 residues long. This CDR3 is CASSGWSSDEQYF. CDR3 sequence (DNA): TGTGCCAGCAGCGGTTGGTCCTCAGACGAGCAGTACTTC.

The rearrangement joins TRBV7-2 to TRBJ2-2, with 7 bases that match TRBD1. The CDR3 has 16 residues. V dropped 2 bases and J dropped 1; count of bases not matched to a gene: 4. Germline CDR1 SGHTA, CDR2 FQGNSA. DNA of the CDR3: TGTGCCAGCAGCTTATTAGGGGGCTTGAACACCGGGGAGCTGTTTTTT. As protein: CASSLLGGLNTGELFF.

This clone occurred a few times. This chain connects TRBV7-3 to TRBJ2-1; the D is unclear. The V and J ends lost 3 bases and 0 bases respectively, with 9 bases between them. Germline CDR1 reads SGHTA; CDR2 reads FQGTGA. The CDR3 loop spans 15 amino acids. CDR3 region: CASSLAVSSYNEQFF. The CDR3 region has the DNA TGTGCCAGCAGCTTGGCGGTTAGCTCCTACAATGAGCAGTTCTTC.